This T cell receptor beta chain was captured in a study of cytomegalovirus exposure and HLA in healthy donors. The CDR3 runs to 16 residues. Germline values: CDR1 SGDLS, CDR2 YYNGEE. The V gene lost 4 bases and the J gene lost 1 base, with 17 bases spanning the gap. This PCR relied on a set of 60 Vbeta primers and 13 Jbeta primers. The protocol was immunoSEQ multiplex PCR, while the TCRdb copy is restricted to in-frame clones and leaves out a portion. Of roughly 290,000 clones in the sample, 75% to 85% were seen once. This sequence originates from a girl aged 2-15 years in good health and CMV-seronegative. This sequence joins TRBV9 and TRBJ1-1; possibly TRBD1 for D (6 bases). Sequencing used PBMCs. The CDR3 nucleotides are TGTGCCAGCAGCCACCCCTCCGGGACAAGGAACACTGAAGCTTTCTTT. As protein: CASSHPSGTRNTEAFF.